This TCR beta chain was documented in a study of T cell responses to AZD1222 COVID-19 vaccine. Profiled with immunoSEQ multiplex PCR; TCRdb holds only in-frame clones, not every one. In the table there are more than 95,000 clones, roughly 90% of which are singletons. The V end lost 4 bases, the J end lost 6 bases, and 8 bases lay between the germline ends. The germline CDR1 and CDR2 sequences are SQVTM and ANQGSEA. The CDR3 totals 11 residues. Overall study results and limits: Researchers report vaccine-associated CD4 TCRs spanning spike, with dominance at 160-218 and 743-854. The repertoires were collected only after the peak T cell response. Unmutated regions of variants are reportedly targeted by nearly half of spike-specific TCRs. A mostly white British donor set with more females was recruited, and clonal diversity was possibly underestimated.

Only one count was recorded for this clone. The antigen is not known. The TCR sequence derives from an adult in good health. The V and J genes are TRBV29-1 and TRBJ2-3, with no clear D. Sequenced material: peripheral blood, taken on day 0 of MenACWY control vaccination. This CDR3 is CSVARHDTQYF. The CDR3 bases are TGCAGCGTTGCTAGACACGATACGCAGTATTTT.